These 15 T cell receptor beta chains share one sample of origin, sequenced in a study of T cell changes during pregnancy in multiple sclerosis (dated 2019 in TCRdb). The receptor library was made with the immunoSEQ multiplex PCR assay. As stored in TCRdb, this immuneACCESS dataset retains in-frame rearrangements with V and J assigned. A fraction of the clones does not appear; measured against another copy, unresolved V genes explain less than half of the discrepancy, and the remainder lacks a known reason. This sample lists about 59,000 clones; 93% were detected once. Jointly, the top ten make up roughly 0.4% of the sample. Sequences were derived from CD4+ T cells from peripheral blood mononuclear cells, sampled before pregnancy. The receptor set was obtained from a female donor with multiple sclerosis, enrolled in a pregnancy study.

V usage is TRBV7-2 and J usage is TRBJ2-5; a possible D gene is TRBD2 (5 bases). Trimming pared 6 bases from V and 3 bases from J, leaving 17 bases between. The CDR3 has 15 amino acids. The germline gives CDR1 SGHTA, CDR2 FQGNSA. CDR3: CASSKHPPGKETQYF. As DNA, the CDR3 is TGTGCCAGCAGTAAACACCCACCGGGAAAAGAGACCCAGTACTTC.

The chain is built from TRBV29-1 and TRBJ2-2; 8 nucleotides match TRBD1. The V gene end was trimmed by 4 bases and the J gene end by 1 base; junction bases not matched to a gene: 2. The CDR3 runs to 14 residues. Per germline, CDR1 SQVTM and CDR2 ANQGSEA. Written as DNA, the CDR3 is TGCAGCGTTGCCGGGACAGGGAACACCGGGGAGCTGTTTTTT. This sequence encodes CSVAGTGNTGELFF.

The chain couples TRBV6-6 to TRBJ1-1; no clear D gene. Germline assignment: CDR1 MNHNY and CDR2 SVGAGI (reference sequence). This CDR3 region has 13 residues. Trimming pared 2 bases from V and 10 bases from J, leaving 14 bases between. The CDR3 DNA follows: TGTGCCAGCAGTTACACCTACCCCCCCCGAGCTTTCTTT. The encoded protein is CASSYTYPPRAFF.

The chain couples TRBV7-2 to TRBJ1-1, with unresolved D. Between the trimmed V and J ends, which lost 1 base and 1 base, there was a span of 10 bases. Germline V gene lookup returns CDR1 SGHTA and CDR2 FQGNSA. CDR3 length: 15 amino acids. The CDR3 reads CASSLVSAGNTEAFF. CDR3 DNA sequence: TGTGCCAGCAGCTTAGTATCGGCAGGGAACACTGAAGCTTTCTTT. Using reference TRBV7-2 and TRBJ1-1 for the parts outside the CDR3, the full variable domain is GAGVSQSPSNKVTEKGKDVELRCDPISGHTALYWYRQSLGQGLEFLIYFQGNSAPDKSGLPSDRFSAERTGGSVSTLTIQRTQQEDSAVYLCASSLVSAGNTEAFFGQGTRLTVV.

This chain joins TRBV7-2 and TRBJ1-5; D is undetermined. The V gene's germline CDR1 is SGHTA and CDR2 FQGNSA. V gave up 1 base and J gave up 1 base, with 14 bases separating them. There are 17 residues in the CDR3. CDR3 in amino acids: CASSLGVAGASNQPQHF. For the CDR3, the DNA is TGTGCCAGCAGCTTAGGGGTGGCAGGCGCAAGCAATCAGCCCCAGCATTTT.

The rearrangement links TRBV4-2 to TRBJ2-2, with D perhaps TRBD2 (6 bases). V lost 0 bases and J 0 bases, leaving 17 bases between the germline ends. The CDR3 runs 19 residues. The germline gives CDR1 LGHNA, CDR2 YNFKEQ. CDR3 nucleotide sequence: TGTGCCAGCAGCCAAGATTCCCAGGAGCGGGCCGCGAACACCGGGGAGCTGTTTTTT. It translates to CASSQDSQERAANTGELFF.

The CDR3 loop reads CASRTSGRGSTDTQYF. In nucleotides, the CDR3 is TGTGCCAGTCGGACTAGCGGGAGAGGTAGCACAGATACGCAGTATTTT. The rearrangement links TRBV19 to TRBJ2-3; 13 bases match TRBD2. The germline CDR1 and CDR2 sequences are LNHDA and SQIVND (reference sequence). The CDR3 runs to 16 residues. J lost 0 bases, V lost 8 bases, and 5 bases had no gene match.

The chain joins TRBV28 to TRBJ2-1; D may be TRBD2 (6 bases). V was clipped by 3 bases and J by 6 bases, with 18 bases between them. Germline V gene lookup returns CDR1 MDHEN and CDR2 SYDVKM. This CDR3 spans 16 amino acids. The CDR3 DNA reads TGTGCCAGCAGTTTCTCGACGGGAGTTTCCCCCAATGAGCAGTTCTTC. Its protein product is CASSFSTGVSPNEQFF.

The chain uses TRBV5-5 and TRBJ2-1, with TRBD2 matching over 10 bases. The V gene end was trimmed by 2 bases and the J gene end by 9 bases; junction bases not matched to a gene: 8. The CDR3 has 15 amino acids. CDR1 is SGHKS, CDR2 YYEKEE, per germline (reference sequence). The DNA of the CDR3 is TGTGCCAGCAGCTTTGAGCGACTAGCGGGTTTTGAGCAGTTCTTC. Its translation: CASSFERLAGFEQFF.

The chain links TRBV6-5 to TRBJ2-5, with D possibly being TRBD1 (7 bases). The CDR3 spans 15 residues. Germline CDR1 reads MNHEY; CDR2 reads SVGAGI. V lost 2 bases and J lost 5, with 15 bases in between. The CDR3 spells CASSYGGGAGETQYF. The DNA of the CDR3 is TGTGCCAGCAGTTACGGAGGGGGCGCTGGGGAGACCCAGTACTTC.

This sequence joins TRBV27 and TRBJ2-4, with a weak D call TRBD2 (6 bases). The CDR3 is made up of 14 amino acids. Germline V lookup: CDR1 MNHEY, CDR2 SMNVEV (reference sequence). The ends were cut back, 2 bases at V and 1 base at J, with 6 bases in the middle. Here the CDR3 reads CASSLRGAKNIQYF. The CDR3 DNA sequence: TGTGCCAGCAGTTTACGGGGGGCCAAAAACATTCAGTACTTC.

The chain couples TRBV18 to TRBJ2-7, with D possibly matching TRBD2 (6 bases). From germline, CDR1 is KGHSH and CDR2 LQKENI. V was trimmed by 4 bases and J by 0 bases, leaving 13 bases between them. The CDR3 spans 15 residues. The DNA of the CDR3 is TGTGCCAGCTCACTTGAAGGCGGGAACTCCTACGAGCAGTACTTC. Amino acid sequence: CASSLEGGNSYEQYF.

The V gene is TRBV19, the J gene TRBJ1-1, with a weak D call TRBD1 (5 bases). CDR1 and CDR2 from the germline V gene are LNHDA and SQIVND (reference sequence). V was cut by 1 base and J by 6 bases, with 15 bases left in between. The length of the CDR3 is 15 residues. The CDR3 loop reads CASSIVAGKFSEAFF. CDR3 coding DNA: TGTGCCAGTAGTATAGTCGCAGGGAAGTTTTCTGAAGCTTTCTTT.

The chain is built from TRBV7-6 and TRBJ1-1; D remains unclear. V was cut by 4 bases and J by 1 base, with 13 bases left in between. Germline V gives CDR1 SGHVS, CDR2 FNYEAQ. CDR3 length: 15 residues. Here the CDR3 reads CASSSHVDKNTEAFF. CDR3 DNA: TGTGCCAGCAGCTCCCACGTCGACAAGAACACTGAAGCTTTCTTT. The full variable domain, with the rest looked up from reference TRBV7-6 and TRBJ1-1, is GAGVSQSPRYKVTKRGQDVALRCDPISGHVSLYWYRQALGQGPEFLTYFNYEAQQDKSGLPNDRFSAERPEGSISTLTIQRTEQRDSAMYRCASSSHVDKNTEAFFGQGTRLTVV.

As concerns this clone: The same CDR3 can be traced to other DNA sequences in this sample. The chain is built from TRBV19 and TRBJ2-2, with D perhaps TRBD1 (6 bases). Germline V gene lookup returns CDR1 LNHDA and CDR2 SQIVND (reference sequence). This CDR3 has 16 residues. Trimming shortened V by 1 base and J by 0 bases, and 9 bases separated the two germline ends. As DNA, the CDR3 is TGTGCCAGTAGTATAGTACAGGGCGCGAACACCGGGGAGCTGTTTTTT. It yields the protein CASSIVQGANTGELFF.